This T cell receptor beta chain emerged from a study of identical twins. TCRdb redid the calling of the 5' RACE reads with MiXCR, one entry per CDR3 protein. The table records around 490,000 distinct CDR3 sequences, approximately 20% of them present only once. The CDR3 sequence is 14 residues long. Trimming took 5 bases from V and 5 from J, leaving 16 bases between them. Germline-derived CDR1 and CDR2 are MDHEN and SYDVKM. These data are also associated with another study on yellow fever vaccine responses in identical twins.

The V call is TRBV28, the J call TRBJ2-7; no clear D gene. The sample consisted of CD4+ T cells sorted from blood. The source of this sequence is a woman under 30 in good health. The CDR3 sequence is CASSPLGASDEQYF. CDR3 coding DNA: TGTGCCAGCAGTCCCCTGGGCGCTTCCGACGAGCAGTACTTC.